Sequencing of this TCR beta chain was carried out in a study of blood T cell repertoires in COVID-19. At the level of the study: COVID-19 samples collected from the United States, Italy and Spain covered acute and convalescent phases. Sources were T cells, B-cell-depleted T cells, or PBMCs; the material itself was cDNA or gDNA.

Per the germline V gene, CDR1 is GTSNPN and CDR2 is SVGIG (reference sequence). Trimming left V 1 base short and J 2 bases short, with 8 bases between. The CDR3 runs 14 residues. Repertoires were generated with immunoSEQ multiplex PCR, while TCRdb's copy carries only in-frame clones and drops some. The sample holds 350,000 or so clones, roughly 86% seen once. Across 24 US areas, participants ranged in age from about 18 to 90 years. Up to 2 weeks before entering the study, exposed participants had met a COVID-19 case. The V call is TRBV30, the J call TRBJ2-2; maybe TRBD1 (5 bases). Sequenced: PBMCs or T cells enriched from blood (not recorded which). The source of this sequence is a woman aged 25 to 39 who had been exposed to COVID-19. The CDR3 loop reads CAWSAGPNTGELFF. In DNA form, the CDR3 reads TGTGCCTGGAGTGCAGGGCCCAACACCGGGGAGCTGTTTTTT.